This entry lists 21 T cell receptor beta chains sequenced from one sample in a study of cytomegalovirus exposure and HLA in healthy donors listed by TCRdb under 2017. The library came from the immunoSEQ multiplex PCR assay. The multiplex PCR relied on a mix of 60 forward primers for TCR Vbeta segments and 13 reverse primers for TCR Jbeta segments. The source is immuneACCESS, and TCRdb retained only in-frame sequences with V and J called. Part of the clones is not carried over; for the studies checked, unresolved V genes explain less than half of this, and the remainder is unexplained. This sample's clone table shows approximately 110,000 clones. Approximately 3.9% of the sample is in the top ten clones. Sequences were obtained from PBMCs. All receptors come from a man between 18 and 29 years old in good health and CMV-seronegative.

The V gene is TRBV30, the J gene TRBJ1-2; D gene ambiguous. This CDR3 has 17 amino acids. Germline V CDR1 and CDR2: GTSNPN, SVGIG (reference sequence). Trimming removed 1 base at V and 4 bases at J, with 22 bases between. In nucleotides, the CDR3 is TGTGCCTGGAGTGCCTATAGAGGAACCGGCCCCCTCTATGGCTACACCTTC. This sequence encodes CAWSAYRGTGPLYGYTF.

The rearrangement links TRBV10-2 to TRBJ2-5; weak D call: TRBD2 (5 bases). The CDR3 sequence is 14 residues long. Germline loops: CDR1 WSHSY, CDR2 SAAADI. V was shortened by 3 bases and J by 9 bases, with 17 bases between the two germline ends. Here the CDR3 reads CASSDWTSTGAQYF. The CDR3 nucleotides are TGCGCCAGCAGTGACTGGACTTCAACTGGGGCCCAGTACTTC.

The V call is TRBV6-1, the J call TRBJ2-2, with 9 nucleotides matching TRBD1. Germline assignment: CDR1 MNHNS and CDR2 SASEGT. The CDR3 sequence is 15 residues long. After removal of 7 bases from V and 3 bases from J, the junction contained 6 bases not matched to a gene. This CDR3 is CASTQDRGHTGELFF. The DNA for the CDR3 is TGTGCCAGCACCCAGGACAGGGGACACACCGGGGAGCTGTTTTTT.

This chain joins TRBV9 and TRBJ1-6; unclear D gene. The CDR3 loop spans 15 amino acids. Trimming pared 0 bases from V and 7 bases from J, leaving 11 bases between. The germline V gene encodes CDR1 SGDLS and CDR2 YYNGEE. CDR3 region: CASSVGAGRNSPLHF. The CDR3 coding sequence is TGTGCCAGCAGCGTAGGGGCCGGAAGAAATTCACCCCTCCACTTT.

The V and J genes are TRBV7-8 and TRBJ1-5; D may be TRBD1 (5 bases). This CDR3 has 15 amino acids. In germline, CDR1 is SGHVS, CDR2 FQNEAQ. The V end was cut by 6 bases, the J end by 4 bases, with 16 bases between. The CDR3 sequence: CASRTDHRTNQPQHF. The DNA of the CDR3 is TGTGCCAGCAGAACTGACCACAGGACGAATCAGCCCCAGCATTTT.

The chain carries TRBV10-3 and TRBJ1-2; TRBD1 matches 12 bases. The CDR3 covers 14 residues. The germline gives CDR1 ENHRY, CDR2 SYGVKD. V gave up 5 bases and J gave up 5 bases; unmatched junction bases: 3. CDR3 sequence: CAISRDRGLYGYTF. The CDR3 DNA is TGTGCCATCAGTCGGGACAGGGGGCTGTATGGCTACACCTTC.

The rearrangement links TRBV5-6 to TRBJ1-1; unclear D gene. The CDR3 extends over 16 amino acids. CDR1 and CDR2 from the germline V gene are SGHDT and YYEEEE. Trimming cost V 2 bases and J 5 bases, with 19 bases left between them. In DNA, the CDR3 is TGTGCCAGCAGCTTTGGAGGGAGGGAGGAGAGGACTGAAGCTTTCTTT. Its translation: CASSFGGREERTEAFF. The full variable domain, in which reference TRBV5-6 and TRBJ1-1 provide the parts outside the CDR3, is DAGVTQSPTHLIKTRGQQVTLRCSPKSGHDTVSWYQQALGQGPQFIFQYYEEEERQRGNFPDRFSGHQFPNYSSELNVNALLLGDSALYLCASSFGGREERTEAFFGQGTRLTVV.

The chain has TRBV7-2 and TRBJ1-5; D not resolved. The CDR3 is made up of 13 amino acids. In germline, CDR1 is SGHTA, CDR2 FQGNSA. V lost 3 bases, J lost 8 bases, and 11 bases lay in between. The chain's CDR3 is CASSLYPEEPQHF. Here the CDR3 DNA reads TGTGCCAGCAGCTTGTATCCGGAGGAGCCCCAGCATTTT.

The chain is built from TRBV10-3 and TRBJ2-7; TRBD1 might be the D (6 bases). V dropped 7 bases and J dropped 7 bases, with 26 bases sitting between them. CDR1 ENHRY and CDR2 SYGVKD come from the germline V gene. CDR3 length: 16 residues. The CDR3 DNA follows: TGTGCCATCAAATTAGGTACAACAAGGGACCAGGGGGAGCAGTACTTC. It is translated as CAIKLGTTRDQGEQYF.

The chain uses TRBV7-2 and TRBJ1-1; 9 nucleotides line up with TRBD1. This CDR3 contains 15 residues. Unmatched junction bases numbered 10, after V lost 5 bases and J lost 6 bases. The germline V gene has CDR1 SGHTA and CDR2 FQGNSA. The chain's CDR3 is CASSRTRDRAPEAFF. The CDR3 nucleotides read TGTGCCAGCAGCCGGACCAGGGACAGGGCTCCTGAAGCTTTCTTT.

The rearrangement links TRBV6-1 to TRBJ1-3; TRBD1 agrees at 7 bases. This CDR3 comprises 14 residues. CDR1 is MNHNS, CDR2 SASEGT, per germline. Trimming cost V 4 bases and J 2 bases; bases outside gene matches: 2. The CDR3 DNA sequence: TGTGCCAGCAGTGGGCAGGGGGCTGGAAACACCATATATTTT. This codes for CASSGQGAGNTIYF.

V gene TRBV27 combines with J gene TRBJ2-3; 13 nucleotides align to TRBD2. Per germline, CDR1 MNHEY and CDR2 SMNVEV (reference sequence). Trimming at V came to 4 bases and at J to 3 bases, leaving 4 bases not matched to a gene. This CDR3 region has 16 residues. The CDR3 sequence: CASSSRTSGGTDTQYF. The CDR3 nucleotides are TGTGCCAGCAGTTCCAGGACTAGCGGGGGTACAGATACGCAGTATTTT.

The chain links TRBV19 to TRBJ1-2; 7 bases line up with TRBD1. V gave up 5 bases and J gave up 3 bases; unmatched junction bases: 12. This CDR3 contains 16 residues. Germline assignment: CDR1 LNHDA and CDR2 SQIVND (reference sequence). The CDR3 nucleotides are TGTGCCAGTAGTGATCGGACAGGTTCGGCGCACTATGGCTACACCTTC. Translating it yields CASSDRTGSAHYGYTF.

The V and J genes are TRBV10-1 and TRBJ1-1; TRBD1 agrees at 7 bases. The CDR3 runs 14 residues. CDR1 WNHNN and CDR2 SYGVQD come from the germline V gene (reference sequence). The V segment lost 2 bases and the J segment 5 bases; nucleotides outside the gene matches: 5. CDR3 sequence (DNA): TGCGCCAGCAGTGAGAGGGGGCGATCTACTGAAGCTTTCTTT. Its translation: CASSERGRSTEAFF.

The V and J genes are TRBV7-8 and TRBJ2-2; unclear D gene. CDR1 is SGHVS, CDR2 FQNEAQ, per germline. Trimming removed 5 bases at V and 6 bases at J, with 7 bases between. The CDR3 has 12 amino acids. The CDR3 here is CASSPPAGELFF. The CDR3 region has the DNA TGTGCCAGCAGCCCTCCGGCCGGGGAGCTGTTTTTT. Based on the CDR3 plus reference TRBV7-8 and TRBJ2-2, the full variable domain is GAGVSQSPRYKVAKRGQDVALRCDPISGHVSLFWYQQALGQGPEFLTYFQNEAQLDKSGLPSDRFFAERPEGSVSTLKIQRTQQEDSAVYLCASSPPAGELFFGEGSRLTVL.

V gene TRBV28 combines with J gene TRBJ1-1, with 7 bases lining up with TRBD1. V lost 7 bases and J lost 7; bases outside the gene matches: 12. The CDR3 is 14 amino acids. CDR1 and CDR2 from the germline V gene are MDHEN and SYDVKM. CDR3 nucleotides: TGTGCCAGCATTTCGACAGGGAAGAGTAGTGAAGCTTTCTTT. This translates into CASISTGKSSEAFF.

The J gene is TRBJ2-1, the V gene TRBV6-5; TRBD1 is a possible D gene (6 bases). This CDR3 has 15 amino acids. Germline loops: CDR1 MNHEY, CDR2 SVGAGI. V was cut by 5 bases and J by 0 bases, with 11 bases left in between. CDR3 region: CASSQQGFSYNEQFF. CDR3 coding DNA: TGTGCCAGCAGTCAACAGGGCTTCTCCTACAATGAGCAGTTCTTC.

V usage is TRBV27 and J usage is TRBJ2-1; 10 bases are a match to TRBD2. Germline V gene data show CDR1 as MNHEY and CDR2 as SMNVEV (reference sequence). The CDR3 contains 16 residues. After removal of 2 bases from V and 6 bases from J, the junction contained 7 bases not matched to a gene. The CDR3 sequence: CASSLPSGRALNEQFF. The CDR3 nucleotides are TGTGCCAGCAGTTTACCGAGCGGGAGGGCCCTCAATGAGCAGTTCTTC.

The chain couples TRBV6-1 to TRBJ2-3; 11 bases match TRBD2. The CDR3 is made up of 15 amino acids. Germline V gives CDR1 MNHNS, CDR2 SASEGT. The V and J ends lost 5 bases and 5 bases, in that order; junction bases with no gene match: 6. The CDR3 sequence is CASSLLAGDEDTQYF. The CDR3 coding sequence is TGTGCCAGCAGTTTACTAGCGGGAGACGAAGATACGCAGTATTTT.

The chain combines TRBV5-1 with TRBJ2-7; TRBD1 might be the D (7 bases). The CDR3 runs to 15 residues. The germline CDR1 and CDR2 sequences are SGHRS and YFSETQ. Trimming pared 4 bases from V and 4 bases from J, leaving 18 bases between. Here the CDR3 reads CASSLAVAGGYEQYF. The CDR3 DNA is TGCGCCAGCAGCCTGGCGGTGGCAGGGGGGTACGAGCAGTACTTC.

The genes are TRBV4-1 and TRBJ2-1; 7 bases are a match to TRBD1. Germline V gene sequence: CDR1 MGHRA, CDR2 YSYEKL. V was clipped by 3 bases and J by 5 bases; unmatched bases: 7. The CDR3 spans 15 residues. Here the CDR3 DNA reads TGCGCCAGCAGCCACCCGGGACAGTACAACAATGAGCAGTTCTTC. Its translation: CASSHPGQYNNEQFF.